This T cell receptor beta chain comes out of a study of blood T cell repertoires in COVID-19. Study-level background: Samples came from the United States, Italy and Spain, spanning acute and convalescent COVID-19.

In the authors' methods: Estimated nucleated cell counts came from reference gene primer amplification. Repertoires were generated with immunoSEQ multiplex PCR, while TCRdb's copy carries only in-frame clones and drops some. Clone size and the V and J calls come from that table; the DNA yielded D and trimming. This table has under 35,000 clones, over 70% appearing once. CDR1 is MDHEN and CDR2 is SYDVKM in the germline V gene. The CDR3 loop spans 19 amino acids. Unmatched junction bases numbered 19, after V lost 5 bases and J lost 8 bases. The sequencing input was peripheral blood. The clonotype was recovered from a man aged 60 to 69 with active COVID-19. The gene calls are TRBV28 and TRBJ2-1, with 12 bases aligning to TRBD2. CDR3 DNA: TGTGCCAGCAGTCTCCGGGACGGGTGGACTAGCGGGAAGGGTCATGAGCAGTTCTTC. It yields the protein CASSLRDGWTSGKGHEQFF.